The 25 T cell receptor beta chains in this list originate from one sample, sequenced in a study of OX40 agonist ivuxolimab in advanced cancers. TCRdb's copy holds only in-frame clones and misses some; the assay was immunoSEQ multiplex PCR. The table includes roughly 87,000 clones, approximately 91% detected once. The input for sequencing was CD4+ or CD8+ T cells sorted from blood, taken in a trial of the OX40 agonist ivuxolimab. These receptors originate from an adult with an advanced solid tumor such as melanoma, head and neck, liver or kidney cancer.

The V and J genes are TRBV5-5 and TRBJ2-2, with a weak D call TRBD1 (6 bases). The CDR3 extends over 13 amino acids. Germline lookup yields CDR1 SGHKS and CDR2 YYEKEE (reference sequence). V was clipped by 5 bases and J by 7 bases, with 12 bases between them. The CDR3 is CASSYAGDGELFF. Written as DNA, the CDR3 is TGTGCCAGCAGTTATGCAGGGGACGGGGAGCTGTTTTTT.

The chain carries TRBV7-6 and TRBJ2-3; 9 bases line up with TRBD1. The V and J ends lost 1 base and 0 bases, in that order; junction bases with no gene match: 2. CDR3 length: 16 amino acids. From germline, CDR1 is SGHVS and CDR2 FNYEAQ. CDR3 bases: TGTGCCAGCAGCTTAGATGGACAGGGGAGCACAGATACGCAGTATTTT. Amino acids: CASSLDGQGSTDTQYF.

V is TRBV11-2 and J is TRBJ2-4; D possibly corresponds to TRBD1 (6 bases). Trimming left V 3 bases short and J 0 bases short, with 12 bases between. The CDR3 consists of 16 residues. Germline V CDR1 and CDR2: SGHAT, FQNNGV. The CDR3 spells CASSLNGQLAKNIQYF. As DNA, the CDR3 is TGTGCCAGCAGCTTGAATGGACAGCTAGCCAAAAACATTCAGTACTTC.

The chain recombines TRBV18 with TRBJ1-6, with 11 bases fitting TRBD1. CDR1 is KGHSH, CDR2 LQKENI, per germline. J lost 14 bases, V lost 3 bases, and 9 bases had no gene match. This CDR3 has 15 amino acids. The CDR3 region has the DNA TGTGCCAGCTCACCCGGACAGGGGGCGCCGGGAACCCTCCACTTT. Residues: CASSPGQGAPGTLHF.

The CDR3 protein is CASSSRSWHDLGNQPQHF. The CDR3 DNA is TGTGCCAGCAGCTCTCGGAGCTGGCATGATCTCGGCAATCAGCCCCAGCATTTT. The rearrangement joins TRBV7-8 to TRBJ1-5; D is ambiguous. V shed 4 bases and J shed 2 bases, with 21 bases lying between them. The CDR3 is made up of 18 amino acids. CDR1 is SGHVS and CDR2 is FQNEAQ in the germline V gene.

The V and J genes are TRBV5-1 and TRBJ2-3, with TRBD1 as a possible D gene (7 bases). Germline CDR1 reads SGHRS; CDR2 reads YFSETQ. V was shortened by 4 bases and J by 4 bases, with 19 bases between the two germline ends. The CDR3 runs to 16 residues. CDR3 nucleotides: TGCGCCAGCAGCCCTGGCCGGGGGACAGATTCAGATACGCAGTATTTT. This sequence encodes CASSPGRGTDSDTQYF.

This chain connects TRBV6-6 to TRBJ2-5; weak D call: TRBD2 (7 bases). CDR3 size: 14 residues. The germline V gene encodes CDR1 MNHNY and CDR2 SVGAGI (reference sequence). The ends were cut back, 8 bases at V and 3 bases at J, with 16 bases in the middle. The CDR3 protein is CASAGGGREETQYF. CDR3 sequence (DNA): TGTGCCAGCGCTGGGGGGGGCAGGGAAGAGACCCAGTACTTC.

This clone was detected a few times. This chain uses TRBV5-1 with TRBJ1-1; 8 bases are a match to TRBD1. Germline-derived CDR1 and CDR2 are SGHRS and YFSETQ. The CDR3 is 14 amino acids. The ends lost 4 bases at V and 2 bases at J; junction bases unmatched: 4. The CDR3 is CASSGQGSNTEAFF. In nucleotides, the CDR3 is TGCGCCAGCAGCGGACAGGGTTCCAACACTGAAGCTTTCTTT.

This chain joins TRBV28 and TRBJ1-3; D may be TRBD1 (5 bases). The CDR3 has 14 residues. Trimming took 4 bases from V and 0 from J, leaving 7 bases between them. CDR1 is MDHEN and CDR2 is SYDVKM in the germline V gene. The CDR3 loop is CASSWDFSGNTIYF. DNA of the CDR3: TGTGCCAGCAGTTGGGACTTCTCTGGAAACACCATATATTTT.

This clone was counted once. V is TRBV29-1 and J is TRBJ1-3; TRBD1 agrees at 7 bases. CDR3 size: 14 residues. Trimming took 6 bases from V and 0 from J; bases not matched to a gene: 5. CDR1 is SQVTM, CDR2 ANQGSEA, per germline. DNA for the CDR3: TGCAGCGTCGAGGGACAGTTCTCTGGAAACACCATATATTTT. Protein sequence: CSVEGQFSGNTIYF. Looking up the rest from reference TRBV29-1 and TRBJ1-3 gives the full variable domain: SAVISQKPSRDICQRGTSLTIQCQVDSQVTMMFWYRQQPGQSLTLIATANQGSEATYESGFVIDKFPISRPNLTFSTLTVSNMSPEDSSIYLCSVEGQFSGNTIYFGEGSWLTVV.

The CDR3 sequence: CASSEALRGAQETQYF. The CDR3 DNA reads TGTGCCAGCAGTGAAGCTCTGCGGGGGGCCCAAGAGACCCAGTACTTC. This chain links TRBV2 with TRBJ2-5, with TRBD2 identical over 8 bases. From germline, CDR1 is SNHLY and CDR2 FYNNEI. This CDR3 region has 16 residues. The J segment lost 1 base and the V segment lost 0 bases, leaving 4 bases of the junction unmatched.

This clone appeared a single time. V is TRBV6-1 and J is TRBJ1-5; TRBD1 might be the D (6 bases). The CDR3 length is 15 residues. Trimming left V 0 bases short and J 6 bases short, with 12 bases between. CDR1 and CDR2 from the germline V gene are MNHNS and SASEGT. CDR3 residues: CASSEAGGGSQPQHF. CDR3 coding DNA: TGTGCCAGCAGTGAAGCCGGAGGGGGGAGTCAGCCCCAGCATTTT.

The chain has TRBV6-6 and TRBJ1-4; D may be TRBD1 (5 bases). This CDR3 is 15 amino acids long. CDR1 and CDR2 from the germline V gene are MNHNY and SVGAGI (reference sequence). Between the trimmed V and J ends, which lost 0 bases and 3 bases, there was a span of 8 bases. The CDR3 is CASSYSAGSNEKLFF. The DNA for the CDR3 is TGTGCCAGCAGTTACTCGGCAGGGTCTAATGAAAAACTGTTTTTT.

CDR3 coding DNA: TGTGCCAGCAGCGTCGGACTAGTGGACACAGATACGCAGTATTTT. The encoded protein is CASSVGLVDTDTQYF. The chain couples TRBV9 to TRBJ2-3, with 7 bases fitting TRBD2. This CDR3 has 15 amino acids. V lost 2 bases, J lost 2 bases, and 5 bases stayed unmatched. Per germline, CDR1 SGDLS and CDR2 YYNGEE.

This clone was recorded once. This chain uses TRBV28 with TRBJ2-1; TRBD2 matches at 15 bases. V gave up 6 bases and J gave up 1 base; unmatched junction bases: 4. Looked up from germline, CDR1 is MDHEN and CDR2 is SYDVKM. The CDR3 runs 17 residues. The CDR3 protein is CASRGTSGRKSYNEQFF. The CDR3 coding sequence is TGTGCCAGCAGAGGGACTAGCGGGAGGAAATCCTACAATGAGCAGTTCTTC.

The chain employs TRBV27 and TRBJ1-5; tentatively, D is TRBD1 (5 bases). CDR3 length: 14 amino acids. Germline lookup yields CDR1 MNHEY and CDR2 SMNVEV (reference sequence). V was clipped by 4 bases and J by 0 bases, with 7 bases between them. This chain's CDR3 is CASSSGFSNQPQHF. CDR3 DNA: TGTGCCAGCAGTTCAGGGTTTAGCAATCAGCCCCAGCATTTT.

In DNA form, the CDR3 reads TGTGCCAGCAGCGGTACACCCCGGAGCACTGAAGCTTTCTTT. It encodes CASSGTPRSTEAFF. The gene calls are TRBV5-6 and TRBJ1-1; D not certain. Germline CDR1 is SGHDT and CDR2 is YYEEEE. The CDR3 contains 14 residues. Trimming pared 4 bases from V and 4 bases from J, leaving 14 bases between.

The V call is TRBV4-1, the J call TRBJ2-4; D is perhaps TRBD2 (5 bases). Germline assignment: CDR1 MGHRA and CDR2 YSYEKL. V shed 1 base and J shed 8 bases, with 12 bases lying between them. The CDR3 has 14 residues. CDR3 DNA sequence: TGCGCCAGCAGCCAAGTCCGGCTGGGAGACATTCAGTACTTC. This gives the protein CASSQVRLGDIQYF.

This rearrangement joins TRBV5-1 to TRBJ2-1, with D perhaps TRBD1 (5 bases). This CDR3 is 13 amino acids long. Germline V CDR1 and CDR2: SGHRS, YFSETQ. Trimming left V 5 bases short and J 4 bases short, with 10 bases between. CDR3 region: CASRPDSYNEQFF. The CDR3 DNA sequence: TGCGCCAGCAGGCCCGACAGTTACAATGAGCAGTTCTTC. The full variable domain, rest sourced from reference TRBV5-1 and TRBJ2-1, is KAGVTQTPRYLIKTRGQQVTLSCSPISGHRSVSWYQQTPGQGLQFLFEYFSETQRNKGNFPGRFSGRQFSNSRSEMNVSTLELGDSALYLCASRPDSYNEQFFGPGTRLTVL.

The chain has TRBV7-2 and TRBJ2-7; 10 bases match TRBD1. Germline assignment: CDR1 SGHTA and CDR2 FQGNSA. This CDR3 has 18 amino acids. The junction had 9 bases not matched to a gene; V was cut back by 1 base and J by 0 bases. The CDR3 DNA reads TGTGCCAGCAGCTTAGTTGCAACTGGGACAGGGGTCTCCTACGAGCAGTACTTC. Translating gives CASSLVATGTGVSYEQYF.

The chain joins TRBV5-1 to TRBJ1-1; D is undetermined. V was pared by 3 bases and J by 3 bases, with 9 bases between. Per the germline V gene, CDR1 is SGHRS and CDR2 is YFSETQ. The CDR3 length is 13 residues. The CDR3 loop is CASSSDWDTEAFF. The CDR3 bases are TGCGCCAGCAGCTCTGATTGGGACACTGAAGCTTTCTTT.

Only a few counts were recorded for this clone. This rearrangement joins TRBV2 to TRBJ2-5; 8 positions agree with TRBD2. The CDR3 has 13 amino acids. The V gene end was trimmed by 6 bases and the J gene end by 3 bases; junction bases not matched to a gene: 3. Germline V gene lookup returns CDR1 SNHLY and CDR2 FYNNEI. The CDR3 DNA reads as TGTGCCAGCAGGAATAGCGGGGAAGAGACCCAGTACTTC. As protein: CASRNSGEETQYF.

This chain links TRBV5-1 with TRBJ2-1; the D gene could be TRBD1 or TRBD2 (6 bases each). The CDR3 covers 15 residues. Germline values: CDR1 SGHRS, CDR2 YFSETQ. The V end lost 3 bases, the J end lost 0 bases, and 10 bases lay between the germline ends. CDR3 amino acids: CASSSGGGSYNEQFF. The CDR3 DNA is TGCGCCAGCAGCTCAGGAGGGGGCTCCTACAATGAGCAGTTCTTC.

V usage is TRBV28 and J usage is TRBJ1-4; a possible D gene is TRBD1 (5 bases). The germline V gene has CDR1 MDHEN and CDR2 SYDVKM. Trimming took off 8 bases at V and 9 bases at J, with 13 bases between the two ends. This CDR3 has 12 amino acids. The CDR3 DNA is TGTGCCAGCCGGACGACAGCTAAAAAACTGTTTTTT. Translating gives CASRTTAKKLFF.

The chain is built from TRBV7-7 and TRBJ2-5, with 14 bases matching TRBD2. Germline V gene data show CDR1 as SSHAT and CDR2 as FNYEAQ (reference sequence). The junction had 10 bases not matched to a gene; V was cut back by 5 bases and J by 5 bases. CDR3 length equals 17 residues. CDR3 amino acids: CASSKPSGTSGSETQYF. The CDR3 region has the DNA TGTGCCAGCAGCAAGCCCTCCGGGACTAGCGGGAGCGAGACCCAGTACTTC.